This T cell receptor (beta chain) was identified in a study of T cells in Graves' hyperthyroidism and ophthalmopathy. The sample holds many counts of this clonotype. From RNA transcripts, TCR beta CDR3 regions were amplified. The TCR CDR3 first-round RT-PCR relied on the HTBI primer set. TCRdb re-called the multiplex PCR reads with MiXCR, one entry per CDR3 protein. This table has over 300,000 distinct CDR3 sequences, approximately 14% appearing once. Germline values: CDR1 SNHLY, CDR2 FYNNEI. This CDR3 contains 16 residues. V gave up 3 bases and J gave up 1 base; unmatched junction bases: 4. Subjects with ophthalmopathy showed a Clinical Activity Score no lower than 3, a NOSPECS grade no lower than 4, and a duration shorter than 3 months. Orbital computed tomography, thyroid ultrasound, serum thyroxine and TRAb, and clinical symptoms together informed the diagnoses.

The chain carries TRBV2 and TRBJ2-5; 11 positions agree with TRBD2. The sequenced material came from blood. This clonotype originated in a woman between 40 and 55 years old with Graves' ophthalmopathy. DNA of the CDR3: TGTGCCAGCAGTGAGGTAGCGGGGGGGACCCAAGAGACCCAGTACTTC. Its protein product is CASSEVAGGTQETQYF.